Below, 28 T cell receptor beta chains from the same sample are listed, as sequenced in a study of T cell repertoires in cytomegalovirus infection. These receptors have no identified antigens. One entry per CDR3 protein, called by TCRdb with MiXCR from the reads. In the table there are a few hundred thousand distinct CDR3 sequences, almost 40% of which are singletons. Sequences were derived from cultured PBMCs, sampled from culture after CMV antigen stimulation. The receptors originated from a human donor in good health (CMV status not recorded). Some clones in this sample may be carry-over from other donors' samples.

This clonotype was recorded many times. CDR3 sequence: CASSLTARPATNEKLFF. In DNA form, the CDR3 reads TGTGCCAGCAGCTTAACGGCCAGACCTGCGACTAATGAAAAACTGTTTTTT. The J gene is TRBJ1-4, the V gene TRBV7-8; D is uncertain. The CDR3 consists of 17 residues. From germline, CDR1 is SGHVS and CDR2 FQNEAQ. Trimming cost V 2 bases and J 2 bases, with 15 bases left between them.

This clonotype was observed many times. The chain recombines TRBV7-2 with TRBJ1-2; D gene ambiguous. Germline V gives CDR1 SGHTA, CDR2 FQGNSA. The CDR3 runs to 16 residues. Trimming pared 0 bases from V and 5 bases from J, leaving 16 bases between. The CDR3 reads CASSLARARAGYGYTF. The CDR3 DNA reads TGTGCCAGCAGCTTAGCTCGGGCCCGGGCGGGGTATGGCTACACCTTC.

CDR3 protein: CASSPDRALGGGYTF. CDR3 in DNA: TGTGCCAGCAGCCCCGACAGGGCCCTCGGCGGTGGCTACACCTTC. The chain couples TRBV7-9 to TRBJ1-2; 7 nucleotides agree with TRBD1. CDR3 length: 15 residues. With V trimmed by 5 bases and J by 7 bases, 13 bases remained unmatched. Germline CDR1 is SEHNR and CDR2 is FQNEAQ (reference sequence).

The genes are TRBV6-2 or TRBV6-3 and TRBJ1-1; D remains unclear. The CDR3 extends over 13 amino acids. Germline CDR1 is MNHEY and CDR2 is SVGEGT. The germline V and J ends were trimmed by 6 bases and 5 bases, with 13 bases remaining between them. CDR3 amino acids: CASSPHGGTEAFF. The CDR3 nucleotides are TGTGCCAGCAGCCCCCACGGTGGGACTGAAGCTTTCTTT.

There are a few counts of this clonotype. The chain employs TRBV7-2 and TRBJ2-7, with 13 positions matching TRBD2. The CDR3 sequence is 16 residues long. Looked up from germline, CDR1 is SGHTA and CDR2 is FQGNSA. V dropped 5 bases and J dropped 0; count of bases not matched to a gene: 4. CDR3 region: CASSPGLAGTSYEQYF. DNA of the CDR3: TGTGCCAGCAGCCCGGGACTAGCGGGGACCTCCTACGAGCAGTACTTC.

The J gene is TRBJ2-1, the V gene TRBV11-3; TRBD1 or TRBD2 may be the D gene (5 bases each). The V end lost 5 bases, the J end lost 5 bases, and 16 bases lay between the germline ends. Germline V lookup: CDR1 SGHNT, CDR2 YENEEA. The CDR3 is made up of 15 amino acids. CDR3 sequence: CASSPHGGYNNEQFF. DNA for the CDR3: TGTGCCAGCAGCCCCCATGGGGGATATAACAATGAGCAGTTCTTC.

The chain carries TRBV5-1 and TRBJ1-1; D perhaps matches TRBD1 (5 bases). Deletions cut 0 bases from V and 3 bases from J, with 12 bases between. Germline CDR1 is SGHRS and CDR2 is YFSETQ. CDR3 length: 15 residues. The CDR3 sequence is CASSLVRGADTEAFF. The CDR3 region has the DNA TGCGCCAGCAGCTTGGTAAGGGGAGCGGACACTGAAGCTTTCTTT. Full variable domain (rest looked up from reference TRBV5-1 and TRBJ1-1): KAGVTQTPRYLIKTRGQQVTLSCSPISGHRSVSWYQQTPGQGLQFLFEYFSETQRNKGNFPGRFSGRQFSNSRSEMNVSTLELGDSALYLCASSLVRGADTEAFFGQGTRLTVV.

In its sample, this clonotype was seen a few times. The chain has TRBV7-9 and TRBJ1-5, with 8 bases that match TRBD1. The CDR3 consists of 18 residues. With 0 bases clipped from V and 2 bases from J, the junction kept 9 bases outside the gene matches. Germline CDR1 is SEHNR and CDR2 is FQNEAQ (reference sequence). The CDR3 bases are TGTGCCAGCAGCTTAGCGGGGACAGGTGGAGTCGGCAATCAGCCCCAGCATTTT. Translated, it gives CASSLAGTGGVGNQPQHF.

This clonotype was counted only a few times. The chain has TRBV7-2 and TRBJ1-4; possible D gene TRBD1, 6 bases. Trimming pared 4 bases from V and 8 bases from J, leaving 17 bases between. CDR1 and CDR2 (germline): SGHTA, FQGNSA. This CDR3 is 15 amino acids long. This chain's CDR3 is CASSSEVRGGEKLFF. The DNA for the CDR3 is TGTGCCAGCAGCTCAGAGGTCAGGGGCGGAGAAAAACTGTTTTTT.

The V gene is TRBV7-2, the J gene TRBJ2-7; perhaps D is TRBD1 or TRBD2 (5 bases each). The germline V gene has CDR1 SGHTA and CDR2 FQGNSA. V lost 1 base and J 2 bases, leaving 12 bases between the germline ends. CDR3 length: 15 amino acids. The CDR3 loop reads CASSLVGDVPYEQYF. The CDR3 DNA is TGTGCCAGCAGCTTAGTGGGGGACGTGCCCTACGAGCAGTACTTC.

This clonotype was seen a handful of times. The chain uses TRBV6-6 and TRBJ2-2; 7 bases line up with TRBD1. V lost 6 bases to trimming and J lost 4 bases; unmatched junction nucleotides: 2. This CDR3 has 13 amino acids. CDR1 and CDR2 from the germline V gene are MNHNY and SVGAGI (reference sequence). The CDR3 reads CASRRDSTGELFF. The CDR3 region has the DNA TGTGCCAGCAGACGGGACAGCACCGGGGAGCTGTTTTTT.

This clonotype has just a few counts. The rearrangement links TRBV27 to TRBJ1-6; tentative D call: TRBD1 (6 bases). Germline V lookup: CDR1 MNHEY, CDR2 SMNVEV (reference sequence). The CDR3 length is 11 residues. The germline V and J ends were trimmed by 8 bases and 15 bases, with 14 bases remaining between them. CDR3: CASSTGFDLHF. CDR3 DNA: TGTGCCAGCTCGACAGGCTTTGACCTCCACTTT.

V usage is TRBV27 and J usage is TRBJ2-3; 11 nucleotides match TRBD2. CDR1 is MNHEY and CDR2 is SMNVEV in the germline V gene (reference sequence). The CDR3 covers 17 residues. J lost 4 bases, V lost 5 bases, and 11 bases had no gene match. In nucleotides, the CDR3 is TGTGCCAGCAGTGAATATTCCGGGACTAGCGGCGCAGATACGCAGTATTTT. It codes for CASSEYSGTSGADTQYF.

The V call is TRBV7-8, the J call TRBJ1-5; TRBD1 matches at 12 bases. Trimming took 6 bases from V and 4 from J; bases not matched to a gene: 16. This CDR3 spans 19 amino acids. Looked up from germline, CDR1 is SGHVS and CDR2 is FQNEAQ. This CDR3 is CASSPMGRGDRGRNQPQHF. As DNA, the CDR3 is TGTGCCAGCAGTCCCATGGGGCGTGGGGACAGGGGGCGAAATCAGCCCCAGCATTTT. Filled out from reference TRBV7-8 and TRBJ1-5, the complete variable domain reads GAGVSQSPRYKVAKRGQDVALRCDPISGHVSLFWYQQALGQGPEFLTYFQNEAQLDKSGLPSDRFFAERPEGSVSTLKIQRTQQEDSAVYLCASSPMGRGDRGRNQPQHFGDGTRLSIL.

The chain combines TRBV10-3 with TRBJ1-4; 7 bases are a match to TRBD1. CDR3 length: 15 amino acids. Germline-derived CDR1 and CDR2 are ENHRY and SYGVKD. The V gene end was trimmed by 10 bases and the J gene end by 0 bases; junction bases not matched to a gene: 8. The CDR3 nucleotides are TGTGCCACAAAACAGGGGCCCTCAACTAATGAAAAACTGTTTTTT. Encoded protein: CATKQGPSTNEKLFF.

This clonotype has only a few counts. The V gene is TRBV19, the J gene TRBJ2-2; 8 bases line up with TRBD1. The germline V gene encodes CDR1 LNHDA and CDR2 SQIVND (reference sequence). V shed 7 bases and J 3 bases; nucleotides not matched to a gene: 10. The CDR3 sequence is 16 residues long. The CDR3 DNA is TGTGCCAGTACGGACAGGGTTCAGACGGACACCGGGGAGCTGTTTTTT. Amino acid sequence: CASTDRVQTDTGELFF.

The table lists this clonotype with a few counts. The J gene is TRBJ2-7, the V gene TRBV4-1, with TRBD2 matching over 10 bases. CDR1 and CDR2 (germline): MGHRA, YSYEKL. The CDR3 totals 16 residues. V dropped 0 bases and J dropped 4; count of bases not matched to a gene: 6. The CDR3: CASSQDETSGDYEQYF. The CDR3, as DNA: TGCGCCAGCAGCCAAGATGAAACTAGCGGGGATTACGAGCAGTACTTC.

V and J are TRBV6-5 and TRBJ2-7, with D perhaps matching TRBD2 (5 bases). V was cut by 0 bases and J by 3 bases, with 12 bases left in between. CDR1 is MNHEY and CDR2 is SVGAGI in the germline V gene. This CDR3 is built from 15 residues. CDR3 in DNA: TGTGCCAGCAGTTACTCGGCGGCGAGGGACTACGAGCAGTACTTC. Translated, it gives CASSYSAARDYEQYF.

This clonotype showed up just a few times. This chain joins TRBV2 and TRBJ1-2, with 8 positions matching TRBD1. Germline values: CDR1 SNHLY, CDR2 FYNNEI. After removal of 7 bases from V and 4 bases from J, the junction contained 8 bases not matched to a gene. The CDR3 has 14 residues. CDR3 coding DNA: TGTGCCAGCAACCTCGGACAGGGTAGCTATGGCTACACCTTC. This sequence encodes CASNLGQGSYGYTF.

V is TRBV5-5 and J is TRBJ2-1; 10 bases agree with TRBD2. The CDR3 consists of 17 residues. The V and J ends lost 0 bases and 2 bases, in that order; junction bases with no gene match: 5. Germline loops: CDR1 SGHKS, CDR2 YYEKEE (reference sequence). The CDR3 is CASSLELAGPTYNEQFF. The DNA of the CDR3 is TGTGCCAGCAGCTTGGAACTAGCGGGACCGACCTACAATGAGCAGTTCTTC. Supplemented by reference TRBV5-5 and TRBJ2-1, the full variable domain reads DAGVTQSPTHLIKTRGQQVTLRCSPISGHKSVSWYQQVLGQGPQFIFQYYEKEERGRGNFPDRFSARQFPNYSSELNVNALLLGDSALYLCASSLELAGPTYNEQFFGPGTRLTVL.

The rearrangement joins TRBV19 to TRBJ1-5; D is uncertain. Germline CDR1 is LNHDA and CDR2 is SQIVND (reference sequence). This CDR3 spans 16 amino acids. V lost 1 base, J lost 7 bases, and 17 bases lay in between. The DNA for the CDR3 is TGTGCCAGTAGTATAGGGGGAGGGAATGGGCGGCAGCCCCAGCATTTT. This encodes CASSIGGGNGRQPQHF. Filled out from reference TRBV19 and TRBJ1-5, the complete variable domain reads DGGITQSPKYLFRKEGQNVTLSCEQNLNHDAMYWYRQDPGQGLRLIYYSQIVNDFQKGDIAEGYSVSREKKESFPLTVTSAQKNPTAFYLCASSIGGGNGRQPQHFGDGTRLSIL.

The chain combines TRBV7-3 with TRBJ2-7; D uncertain. From germline, CDR1 is SGHTA and CDR2 FQGTGA. V shed 4 bases and J shed 3 bases, with 13 bases lying between them. The CDR3 contains 14 residues. CDR3 in DNA: TGTGCCAGCAGCTCCCAGTCCCGTGACTACGAGCAGTACTTC. Its protein product is CASSSQSRDYEQYF. The complete variable domain, with remaining parts taken from reference TRBV7-3 and TRBJ2-7, reads GAGVSQTPSNKVTEKGKYVELRCDPISGHTALYWYRQSLGQGPEFLIYFQGTGAADDSGLPNDRFFAVRPEGSVSTLKIQRTERGDSAVYLCASSSQSRDYEQYFGPGTRLTVT.

This clonotype was seen many times. The chain has TRBV20-1 and TRBJ1-6; a possible D gene is TRBD1 (5 bases). V gave up 5 bases and J gave up 6 bases, with 11 bases separating them. Germline CDR1 is DFQATT and CDR2 is SNEGSKA (reference sequence). This CDR3 spans 13 amino acids. CDR3 sequence: CSAGRDFNSPLHF. The CDR3 nucleotides read TGCAGTGCTGGAAGGGACTTTAATTCACCCCTCCACTTT.

A few counts support this clonotype. The chain joins TRBV6-1 to TRBJ2-3, with 8 positions matching TRBD2. CDR3 length: 16 residues. Germline CDR1 and CDR2: MNHNS and SASEGT. J lost 5 bases, V lost 5 bases, and 12 bases had no gene match. In nucleotides, the CDR3 is TGTGCCAGCAGTTCCCCGGGAGCGGGAGTGAGAGATACGCAGTATTTT. It specifies CASSSPGAGVRDTQYF.

The rearrangement links TRBV29-1 to TRBJ2-5, with 8 nucleotides matching TRBD2. This CDR3 has 12 amino acids. Germline V gives CDR1 SQVTM, CDR2 ANQGSEA. J gave up 3 bases and V 6 bases, and 3 bases lay outside the gene matches. CDR3 amino acids: CSVSGGEETQYF. The CDR3 nucleotides read TGCAGCGTCAGCGGGGGAGAAGAGACCCAGTACTTC.

This sequence joins TRBV6-6 and TRBJ2-5; D may match TRBD1 or TRBD2 (5 bases each). CDR1 is MNHNY, CDR2 SVGAGI, per germline (reference sequence). Trimming took 11 bases from V and 4 from J, leaving 14 bases between them. The CDR3 has 12 amino acids. The CDR3 loop reads CAARGAGETQYF. Written as DNA, the CDR3 is TGTGCCGCTAGAGGGGCCGGAGAGACCCAGTACTTC.

There are a few counts of this clonotype. The V and J genes are TRBV7-2 and TRBJ1-6; 8 bases fit TRBD1. Germline CDR1 reads SGHTA; CDR2 reads FQGNSA. V trimming: 7 bases; J trimming: 10 bases; junction bases outside the gene matches: 9. This CDR3 region has 14 residues. The chain's CDR3 is CASTLDRGVSPLHF. The CDR3 nucleotides are TGTGCCAGCACCCTAGACAGGGGAGTCTCACCCCTCCACTTT.

The CDR3, as DNA: TGTGCCAGCACGGACTACTCCGATACGCAGTATTTT. The encoded protein is CASTDYSDTQYF. The chain joins TRBV6-1 to TRBJ2-3, with D perhaps matching TRBD2 (6 bases). Germline lookup yields CDR1 MNHNS and CDR2 SASEGT. This CDR3 has 12 residues. Between the trimmed V and J ends, which lost 7 bases and 6 bases, there was a span of 11 bases.